This record covers a single T cell receptor (beta chain). The target of this receptor is not known. No base quality values were provided; no much bigger clone lies one nucleotide off. These data originate in a study of a mutant IDH1 vaccine in newly diagnosed glioma (dated by TCRdb to 2020 to 2023). Study-level background: Vaccination started 4-6 weeks after radiotherapy alone, or was given together with temozolomide cycles in the groups whose treatment included chemotherapy. Of the roughly 34 treated patients, about 60% were male and around 40% were female, and the mean age was roughly 40 years. Before enrollment, most patients had been given radiochemotherapy with temozolomide as standard therapy, while the rest had received either radiotherapy alone or temozolomide alone. The week-35 safety follow-up took place at visit V12, and the week-47 end of study took place at visit V13. Peripheral blood was drawn at six visits: V03 (baseline), V05, V07, V10, V12 and V13. For exploratory analyses, 25 to 30 treated patients had longitudinal TCRB deep sequencing done wherever samples were available.

General study outcomes and caveats: According to the authors, sample limitations meant that analyses of patient blood samples could not be reproduced. Availability determined which PBMC samples were chosen for TCRB deep sequencing. Across multiple MHC alleles, vaccine-induced immune responses were seen in around 94% of patients. Changes in the top peripheral T cell clonotypes picked up by TCRB sequencing did not appear to be linked to pseudoprogression.

Explained via the paper, the time point label denotes: week 35, safety follow-up. Every vaccine dose consisted of 300 ug of a 20-mer mutant IDH1 peptide in Montanide, administered subcutaneously together with topical imiquimod. Across visits V03 through V10, patients got a total of eight vaccinations, given in weeks 1, 3, 5, 7, 11, 15, 19 and 23. Newly diagnosed WHO grade 3 or 4 IDH1-mutant astrocytomas showing loss of nuclear ATRX were present in the donors. The samples were drawn from NOA16, a multicentre, single-arm, open-label phase I trial in Germany that tested a mutant IDH1 peptide vaccine in humans for the first time. Genomic DNA for TCRB sequencing was isolated from EDTA blood with the DNeasy Blood and Tissue Kit. The method behind the library was the immunoSEQ multiplex PCR assay. The hsTCRB Kit was used according to the manufacturer's protocol to amplify rearranged TCR beta chain sequences. TCRB libraries were sequenced on an Illumina MiSeq. The paper's processing steps were these. The kit vendor's proprietary platform handled demultiplexing, trimming and gene mapping. Here the immuneACCESS table is served through TCRdb, limited to in-frame sequences with V and J called. Missing clones are a known gap in these copies; in checked studies unresolved V genes cover under half, and the rest lacks a known reason. The V and J calls and clone size are taken from that table; D and trimming were inferred from the DNA. The sample data list around 32,000 clones, and roughly 79% of these were observed just once. Together, the top ten hold about 9.3% of the sample.

The CDR3, from cysteine to phenylalanine, totals 14 residues. The retained sequence is limited to the CDR3, 42 bases, with the frame set at the first base. In the germline V gene, CDR1 corresponds to SGHTA and CDR2 to FQGNSA. Relative to germline, V is 5 bases shorter and J is 3 bases shorter, with 13 bases between their ends. Here the sequenced sample was PBMCs, taken from a glioma patient whose treatment included an IDH1 peptide vaccine. This sequence was found in a woman aged 30 to 39 with glioma. Some clones in this sample may be carry-over from other donors' samples. Recombination connected TRBV7-2 to TRBJ1-1; 5 matching bases give a weak D call of TRBD1. CDR3 region: CASSPGGYYTEAFF. The base sequence is TGTGCCAGCAGCCCCGGGGGGTACTACACTGAAGCTTTCTTT.